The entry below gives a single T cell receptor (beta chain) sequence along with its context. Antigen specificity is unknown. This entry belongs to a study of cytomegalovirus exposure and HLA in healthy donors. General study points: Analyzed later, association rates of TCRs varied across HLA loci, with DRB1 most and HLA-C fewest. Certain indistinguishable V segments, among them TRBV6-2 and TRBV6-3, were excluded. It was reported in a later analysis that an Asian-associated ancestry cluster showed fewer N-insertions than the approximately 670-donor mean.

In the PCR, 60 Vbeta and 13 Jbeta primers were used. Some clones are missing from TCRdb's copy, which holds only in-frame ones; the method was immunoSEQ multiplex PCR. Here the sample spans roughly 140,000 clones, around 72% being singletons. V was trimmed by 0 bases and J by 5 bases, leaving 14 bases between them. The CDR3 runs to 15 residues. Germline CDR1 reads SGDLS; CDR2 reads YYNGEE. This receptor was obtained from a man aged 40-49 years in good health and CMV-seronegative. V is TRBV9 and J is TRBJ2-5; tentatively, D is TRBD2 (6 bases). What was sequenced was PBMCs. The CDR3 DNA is TGTGCCAGCAGCGTAGCAGGAGGGCCTGGGGAGACCCAGTACTTC. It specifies CASSVAGGPGETQYF.